The entry that follows covers one T cell receptor beta chain sequence. The sample originates from a study of blood T cell repertoires in COVID-19. Original analysis: Cell counts per sample came from amplifying reference gene primers. The repertoire was sequenced with immunoSEQ multiplex PCR; TCRdb's copy has only in-frame clones and lacks some. V, J and clone size derive from that table, while D and trimming were established from the DNA sequence. The data contain around 290,000 clones, around 90% of them singletons. Germline lookup yields CDR1 LNHDA and CDR2 SQIVND (reference sequence). The trim removed 5 bases at V and 8 bases at J, leaving 7 bases unmatched. The CDR3 is 14 amino acids.

The chain recombines TRBV19 with TRBJ2-4, with 9 positions matching TRBD1. Sequences were obtained from PBMCs or T cells enriched from blood (not recorded which). The sequence was collected from a woman between 40 and 50 years old who had recovered from COVID-19. The CDR3, as DNA: TGTGCCAGTAGTGTCCGGGACAGGGTTGACATTCAGTACTTC. It codes for CASSVRDRVDIQYF.